A single sample is the source of the 30 T cell receptor beta chains below, sequenced in a study of T cells after yellow fever vaccination. MiXCR, applied by TCRdb to the 5' RACE reads, yields one record per CDR3 protein. Among fewer than 650,000 distinct CDR3 sequences listed, around a fifth were seen once. The sequences come from PBMCs, collected roughly 23 days after the first yellow fever vaccination. These receptors originate from a man aged 18 to 29 who received the YFV17D yellow fever vaccine.

In this sample, this clonotype turned up a few times. This chain links TRBV7-9 with TRBJ1-5, with unresolved D. CDR1 SEHNR and CDR2 FQNEAQ come from the germline V gene (reference sequence). This CDR3 has 12 amino acids. Trimming removed 6 bases at V and 3 bases at J, with 6 bases between. This CDR3 is CASSGTNQPQHF. CDR3 bases: TGTGCCAGCAGTGGCACCAATCAGCCCCAGCATTTT.

This clonotype has only a few counts. V and J are TRBV6-2 or TRBV6-3 and TRBJ2-4; 8 bases are a match to TRBD2. CDR3 length equals 14 residues. Germline CDR1 reads MNHEY; CDR2 reads SVGEGT. Unmatched junction bases numbered 2, after V lost 2 bases and J lost 5 bases. The CDR3 DNA reads as TGTGCCAGCAGTTACGCGCGGGGGGAAAACATTCAGTACTTC. Translation: CASSYARGENIQYF.

The chain is built from TRBV6-2 or TRBV6-3 and TRBJ2-7; D is undetermined. The germline CDR1 and CDR2 sequences are MNHEY and SVGEGT. With 5 bases removed from V and 5 bases from J, the gap between germline ends came to 10 bases. The CDR3 extends over 12 amino acids. The CDR3 DNA follows: TGTGCCAGCAGTCACGACAACCACGAGCAGTACTTC. Translation: CASSHDNHEQYF.

The V gene is TRBV3-1, the J gene TRBJ2-5; TRBD1 matches 8 bases. Germline values: CDR1 LGHDT, CDR2 YNNKEL (reference sequence). V was pared by 2 bases and J by 7 bases, with 9 bases of the junction left unmatched. The CDR3 has 15 residues. Written as DNA, the CDR3 is TGTGCCAGCAGCCAAAGGGACAGGCTTTCAGGGACCCAGTACTTC. It yields the protein CASSQRDRLSGTQYF.

The chain has TRBV3-1 and TRBJ1-1, with 7 bases aligning to TRBD1. This CDR3 region has 12 residues. The germline gives CDR1 LGHDT, CDR2 YNNKEL (reference sequence). J lost 4 bases, V lost 8 bases, and 4 bases had no gene match. CDR3 protein: CASGQAATEAFF. Written as DNA, the CDR3 is TGTGCCAGCGGACAGGCGGCCACTGAAGCTTTCTTT.

This clonotype was picked up a small number of times. The J gene is TRBJ1-5, the V gene TRBV13; maybe TRBD1 (5 bases). Trimming took off 4 bases at V and 0 bases at J, with 7 bases between the two ends. Germline CDR1 reads PRHDT; CDR2 reads FYEKMQ (reference sequence). This CDR3 has 14 residues. CDR3 DNA: TGTGCCAGCAGCTCGGGGCCTAGCAATCAGCCCCAGCATTTT. Translating it yields CASSSGPSNQPQHF. The whole variable domain, filled in from reference TRBV13 and TRBJ1-5, reads AAGVIQSPRHLIKEKRETATLKCYPIPRHDTVYWYQQGPGQDPQFLISFYEKMQSDKGSIPDRFSAQQFSDYHSELNMSSLELGDSALYFCASSSGPSNQPQHFGDGTRLSIL.

The chain carries TRBV4-3 and TRBJ2-1; the D gene is possibly TRBD2 (7 bases). Germline assignment: CDR1 LGHNA and CDR2 YSLEER. This CDR3 comprises 13 residues. The germline V and J ends were trimmed by 1 base and 9 bases, with 10 bases remaining between them. The DNA for the CDR3 is TGCGCCAGCAGCCAAGTCCGGGGGGCTGAGCAGTTCTTC. It translates to CASSQVRGAEQFF.

This clonotype was counted only a few times. The rearrangement links TRBV4-2 to TRBJ2-3; TRBD2 aligns across 7 bases. The germline gives CDR1 LGHNA, CDR2 YNFKEQ. CDR3 size: 17 residues. Germline trimming cut 0 bases from V and 2 bases from J; bases unmatched to any gene: 8. CDR3 loop: CASSQELSGVLTDTQYF. In DNA form, the CDR3 reads TGTGCCAGCAGCCAAGAGCTAAGCGGGGTGCTCACAGATACGCAGTATTTT.

A few counts support this clonotype. The chain recombines TRBV3-1 with TRBJ2-1; D might be TRBD2 (5 bases). V was shortened by 2 bases and J by 8 bases, with 13 bases between the two germline ends. The length of the CDR3 is 14 residues. The germline CDR1 and CDR2 sequences are LGHDT and YNNKEL (reference sequence). The CDR3 bases are TGTGCCAGCAGCCAAAGGACCCAGAGGGATGAGCAGTTCTTC. The encoded protein is CASSQRTQRDEQFF.

This chain connects TRBV7-9 to TRBJ2-3; TRBD1 matches 9 bases. CDR3 length: 16 residues. J gave up 6 bases and V 3 bases, and 10 bases lay outside the gene matches. Germline CDR1 is SEHNR and CDR2 is FQNEAQ (reference sequence). CDR3: CASSFGGNRGQDTQYF. The CDR3 DNA sequence: TGTGCCAGCAGCTTTGGCGGGAACAGGGGGCAGGATACGCAGTATTTT.

This clonotype turned up a few times. The chain recombines TRBV3-1 with TRBJ1-1, with D maybe TRBD1 (5 bases). The germline CDR1 and CDR2 sequences are LGHDT and YNNKEL (reference sequence). The length of the CDR3 is 15 residues. V was trimmed by 1 base and J by 0 bases, leaving 9 bases between them. The CDR3 is CASSQAGTVNTEAFF. CDR3 nucleotides: TGTGCCAGCAGCCAAGCCGGGACGGTGAACACTGAAGCTTTCTTT.

The chain uses TRBV24-1 and TRBJ2-1, with D possibly TRBD1 on 6 matching bases. The CDR3 has 15 residues. Trimming stripped 3 bases from V and 0 bases from J, with 8 bases between. Germline V gives CDR1 KGHDR, CDR2 SFDVKD. The DNA for the CDR3 is TGTGCCACCAGTGATAGGGGGAGCTCCTACAATGAGCAGTTCTTC. Protein product: CATSDRGSSYNEQFF.

This clonotype is a singleton in its sample. The chain employs TRBV25-1 and TRBJ2-3; D is ambiguous. V lost 0 bases, J lost 4 bases, and 11 bases lay in between. Germline values: CDR1 MGHDK, CDR2 SYGVNS. The CDR3 consists of 15 residues. CDR3 residues: CASSEYGLPSDTQYF. In nucleotides, the CDR3 is TGTGCCAGCAGTGAATATGGGTTGCCCTCAGATACGCAGTATTTT.

The rearrangement uses TRBV29-1 and TRBJ2-3, with 8 bases that match TRBD2. The CDR3 is 16 amino acids. CDR1 and CDR2 (germline): SQVTM, ANQGSEA. The V gene end was trimmed by 6 bases and the J gene end by 2 bases; junction bases not matched to a gene: 13. The CDR3 DNA is TGCAGCGTCCCCCCTTGGCGGGGGGACCCCACAGATACGCAGTATTTT. The encoded protein is CSVPPWRGDPTDTQYF.

This clonotype has more than one count but fewer than ten. The chain carries TRBV4-2 and TRBJ2-2; D gene ambiguous. V lost 1 base to trimming and J lost 3 bases, with 9 bases between them. This CDR3 comprises 15 residues. Germline V gives CDR1 LGHNA, CDR2 YNFKEQ. The CDR3 sequence: CASSQGSRYTGELFF. The CDR3, as DNA: TGTGCCAGCAGCCAAGGGAGCAGATACACCGGGGAGCTGTTTTTT.

The V call is TRBV28, the J call TRBJ1-2, with no clear D. The germline gives CDR1 MDHEN, CDR2 SYDVKM. CDR3 length equals 11 residues. Trimming took off 7 bases at V and 4 bases at J, with 7 bases between the two ends. The CDR3 nucleotides are TGTGCCAGCAATTTTGGCTATGGCTACACCTTC. It encodes CASNFGYGYTF.

This clonotype appeared a few times. The rearrangement joins TRBV7-9 to TRBJ2-1; D is unclear. Trimming pared 1 base from V and 3 bases from J, leaving 10 bases between. Per germline, CDR1 SEHNR and CDR2 FQNEAQ (reference sequence). The CDR3 length is 15 residues. The CDR3 here is CASSLDLGDYNEQFF. The CDR3 coding sequence is TGTGCCAGCAGCTTAGACCTAGGAGACTACAATGAGCAGTTCTTC. The variable domain in full, with the rest retrieved from reference TRBV7-9 and TRBJ2-1, is DTGVSQNPRHKITKRGQNVTFRCDPISEHNRLYWYRQTLGQGPEFLTYFQNEAQLEKSRLLSDRFSAERPKGSFSTLEIQRTEQGDSAMYLCASSLDLGDYNEQFFGPGTRLTVL.

This chain joins TRBV6-2 or TRBV6-3 and TRBJ1-1; D unclear. Trimming pared 4 bases from V and 0 bases from J, leaving 9 bases between. CDR1 is MNHEY and CDR2 is SVGEGT in the germline V gene. The CDR3 runs 14 residues. CDR3 residues: CASSSTSLNTEAFF. In DNA, the CDR3 is TGTGCCAGCAGTTCGACAAGTTTGAACACTGAAGCTTTCTTT.

This clonotype was picked up a small number of times. The gene calls are TRBV5-1 and TRBJ2-2; TRBD1 matches 9 bases. In germline, CDR1 is SGHRS, CDR2 YFSETQ. The junction had 4 bases not matched to a gene; V was cut back by 3 bases and J by 7 bases. This CDR3 comprises 14 residues. This CDR3 is CASSSGQGNGELFF. The CDR3 nucleotides are TGCGCCAGCAGCTCCGGACAGGGGAACGGGGAGCTGTTTTTT.

This clonotype was seen a handful of times. The CDR3 reads CATSRMDRDSYEQYF. The CDR3 DNA is TGTGCCACCAGCAGGATGGACCGGGACAGCTACGAGCAGTACTTC. This chain joins TRBV15 and TRBJ2-7, with TRBD1 identical over 7 bases. This CDR3 contains 15 residues. The J segment lost 3 bases and the V segment lost 3 bases, leaving 8 bases of the junction unmatched. Germline V gene lookup returns CDR1 LNHNV and CDR2 YYDKDF (reference sequence).

This clonotype has only a few counts. This sequence joins TRBV30 and TRBJ2-3; D is ambiguous. V was trimmed by 0 bases and J by 7 bases, leaving 11 bases between them. This CDR3 has 13 residues. CDR1 is GTSNPN, CDR2 SVGIG, per germline (reference sequence). CDR3 DNA: TGTGCCTGGAGTGTACCGGCCTCCCATACGCAGTATTTT. Protein product: CAWSVPASHTQYF.

This clonotype was detected only a few times. V is TRBV12-3 or TRBV12-4 and J is TRBJ1-1; D possibly corresponds to TRBD1 (6 bases). The V gene lost 6 bases and the J gene lost 11 bases, with 16 bases spanning the gap. CDR3 length equals 12 residues. The chain's CDR3 is CASRLGGTGAFF. CDR3 bases: TGTGCCAGCAGACTCGGGGGCACGGGGGCTTTCTTT.

This chain uses TRBV7-9 with TRBJ2-7; tentatively, D is TRBD2 (6 bases). The V end was cut by 1 base, the J end by 6 bases, with 10 bases between. The CDR3 loop spans 13 amino acids. Germline V CDR1 and CDR2: SEHNR, FQNEAQ (reference sequence). The CDR3 reads CASSLGTISEQYV. The CDR3 DNA reads TGTGCCAGCAGCTTAGGGACTATATCCGAGCAGTACGTC.

The rearrangement links TRBV20-1 to TRBJ1-2; no definite D call. The CDR3 is 12 amino acids. Germline loops: CDR1 DFQATT, CDR2 SNEGSKA (reference sequence). The ends were cut back, 0 bases at V and 4 bases at J, with 6 bases in the middle. CDR3 DNA sequence: TGCAGTGCTAGAGAGTCGGGCTATGGCTACACCTTC. It specifies CSARESGYGYTF.

This clonotype was seen a handful of times. The chain recombines TRBV6-2 or TRBV6-3 with TRBJ2-7; 8 nucleotides match TRBD1. Germline CDR1 is MNHEY and CDR2 is SVGEGT. V gave up 2 bases and J gave up 10 bases; unmatched junction bases: 4. The CDR3 is made up of 12 amino acids. CDR3 amino acids: CASSYPGTGQYV. The CDR3 nucleotides read TGTGCCAGCAGTTACCCCGGGACAGGCCAGTACGTC.

The chain recombines TRBV7-9 with TRBJ1-1; perhaps TRBD1 as D (5 bases). The CDR3 extends over 15 amino acids. Deletions cut 7 bases from V and 4 bases from J, with 19 bases between. CDR1 and CDR2 (germline): SEHNR, FQNEAQ (reference sequence). The CDR3 loop reads CASTHRGGMSTEAFF. The CDR3 nucleotides are TGTGCCAGCACTCATAGGGGTGGGATGAGCACTGAAGCTTTCTTT.

This clonotype was observed many times. The V and J genes are TRBV2 and TRBJ1-2, with D uncertain. CDR3 length: 13 residues. The V end was cut by 4 bases, the J end by 6 bases, with 12 bases between. Germline-derived CDR1 and CDR2 are SNHLY and FYNNEI. CDR3 in amino acids: CASSVTELDGYTF. The CDR3 DNA follows: TGTGCCAGCAGTGTAACGGAACTAGATGGCTACACCTTC.

This clonotype was seen only a few times. This rearrangement joins TRBV6-5 to TRBJ2-7; D may be TRBD1 (5 bases). The CDR3 contains 17 residues. V lost 2 bases and J lost 2, with 19 bases in between. CDR1 is MNHEY, CDR2 SVGAGI, per germline. The CDR3 spells CASSYQSYTGHPYEQYV. Written as DNA, the CDR3 is TGTGCCAGCAGTTACCAGAGCTATACAGGCCACCCCTACGAGCAGTACGTC.

The CDR3 region is CASSLEPRNTEAFF. In DNA form, the CDR3 reads TGCGCCAGCAGCTTGGAACCTCGGAACACTGAAGCTTTCTTT. This chain connects TRBV5-1 to TRBJ1-1; D ambiguous. The CDR3 has 14 amino acids. Trimming shortened V by 0 bases and J by 1 base, and 7 bases separated the two germline ends. Germline lookup yields CDR1 SGHRS and CDR2 YFSETQ.

This chain connects TRBV12-3 or TRBV12-4 to TRBJ2-7; possible D gene TRBD2, 5 bases. The length of the CDR3 is 15 residues. Trimming shortened V by 5 bases and J by 2 bases, and 16 bases separated the two germline ends. CDR3 sequence: CASSPSSGNTYEQYF. The CDR3 DNA sequence: TGTGCCAGCAGTCCCAGCTCGGGGAATACCTACGAGCAGTACTTC.